This section outlines one TCR beta chain sequence together with its context. Its specificity is not known. The sample originates from a study of shared clonotypes between healthy human individuals. Study as a whole: Per donor, three plates held CD4 naive cells, three held CD4 memory, two held CD8 naive and one held CD8 memory. Study-level points and caveats: On the whole, naive subsets had larger estimated richness than memory subsets had.

CDR1 is SGHRS, CDR2 YFSETQ, per germline. V lost 2 bases and J 2 bases, leaving 8 bases between the germline ends. The CDR3 consists of 14 residues. Assay used: immunoSEQ multiplex PCR; TCRdb lists only in-frame clones, some missing. The table has more than 1.2 million clones, approximately 98.5% seen once. Those who donated, Caucasian adults without exception, all lived in Nashville, Tennessee. A CD45RA+ naive subset and a CD45RA-negative memory subset were split from CD4+ cells. Input material: naive CD4+ T cells sorted from blood. Subset indicated: CD45RA+ positively selected. The source of this sequence is a man aged 25 to 45 in good health. The V call is TRBV5-1, the J call TRBJ1-5; D uncertain. CDR3 residues: CASSFGGRNQPQHF. The CDR3 bases are TGCGCCAGCAGCTTCGGTGGGCGCAATCAGCCCCAGCATTTT.